A single sample is the source of the 2 T cell receptor beta chains below, sequenced in a study of cytomegalovirus exposure and HLA in healthy donors. Primers included in the PCR were 60 Vbeta and 13 Jbeta primers. Here immunoSEQ multiplex PCR was the method, and the copy in TCRdb shows in-frame clones only, minus some. Of under 200,000 clones listed, roughly 85% are singletons. The sequenced sample consisted of PBMCs. These receptors came from a woman between 18 and 29 years old in good health and CMV-seronegative.

The chain recombines TRBV2 with TRBJ2-7, with D possibly TRBD1 on 5 matching bases. In germline, CDR1 is SNHLY, CDR2 FYNNEI. CDR3 length: 15 residues. Between the trimmed V and J ends, which lost 8 bases and 0 bases, there was a span of 17 bases. CDR3 protein: CASAPQGLSSYEQYV. In DNA, the CDR3 is TGTGCCAGCGCCCCTCAGGGTTTGAGCTCCTACGAGCAGTACGTC.

This rearrangement joins TRBV11-2 to TRBJ2-4; TRBD1 is a possible D gene (8 bases). Per germline, CDR1 SGHAT and CDR2 FQNNGV. The V end was cut by 1 base, the J end by 6 bases, with 22 bases between. The CDR3 covers 18 residues. In nucleotides, the CDR3 is TGTGCCAGCAGCTTAGCCATTCAGGGGGCGGGAGCCCGAAACATTCAGTACTTC. It translates to CASSLAIQGAGARNIQYF.